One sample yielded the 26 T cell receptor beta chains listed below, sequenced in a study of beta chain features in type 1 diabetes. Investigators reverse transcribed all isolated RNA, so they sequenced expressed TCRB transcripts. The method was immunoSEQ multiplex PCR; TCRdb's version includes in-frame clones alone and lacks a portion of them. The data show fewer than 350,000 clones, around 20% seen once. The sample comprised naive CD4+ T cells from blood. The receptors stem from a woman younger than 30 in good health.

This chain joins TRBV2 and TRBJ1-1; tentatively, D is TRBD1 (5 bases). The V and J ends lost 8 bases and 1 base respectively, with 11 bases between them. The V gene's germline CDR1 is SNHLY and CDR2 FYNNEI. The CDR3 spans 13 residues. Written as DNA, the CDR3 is TGTGCCAGCGACGGACAAGCGAACACTGAAGCTTTCTTT. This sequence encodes CASDGQANTEAFF. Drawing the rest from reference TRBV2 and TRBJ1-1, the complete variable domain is EPEVTQTPSHQVTQMGQEVILRCVPISNHLYFYWYRQILGQKVEFLVSFYNNEISEKSEIFDDQFSVERPDGSNFTLKIRSTKLEDSAMYFCASDGQANTEAFFGQGTRLTVV.

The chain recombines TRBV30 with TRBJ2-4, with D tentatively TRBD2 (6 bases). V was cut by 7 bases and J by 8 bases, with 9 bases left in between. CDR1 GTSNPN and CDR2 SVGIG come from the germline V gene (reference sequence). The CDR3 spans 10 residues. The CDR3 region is CAFGSDIQYF. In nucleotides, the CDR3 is TGTGCCTTCGGGAGTGACATTCAGTACTTC.

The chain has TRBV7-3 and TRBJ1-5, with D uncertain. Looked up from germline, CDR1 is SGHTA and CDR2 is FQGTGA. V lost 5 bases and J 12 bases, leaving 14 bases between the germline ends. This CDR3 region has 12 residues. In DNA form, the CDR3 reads TGTGCCAGCAGCCGAGCCGCCGCGGGCCAGCATTTT. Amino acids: CASSRAAAGQHF.

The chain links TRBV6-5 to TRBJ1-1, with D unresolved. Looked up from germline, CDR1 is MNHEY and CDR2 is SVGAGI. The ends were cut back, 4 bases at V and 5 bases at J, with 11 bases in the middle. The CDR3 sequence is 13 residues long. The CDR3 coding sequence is TGTGCCAGCAGTTCCCCCATGAGGACTGAAGCTTTCTTT. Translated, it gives CASSSPMRTEAFF.

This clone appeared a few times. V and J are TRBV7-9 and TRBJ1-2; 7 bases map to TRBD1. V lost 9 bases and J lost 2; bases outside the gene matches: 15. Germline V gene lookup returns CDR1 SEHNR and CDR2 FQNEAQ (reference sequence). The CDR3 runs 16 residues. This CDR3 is CASRTSRDSENYGYTF. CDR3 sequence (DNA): TGTGCCAGTCGAACTAGTCGGGACAGTGAAAACTATGGCTACACCTTC.

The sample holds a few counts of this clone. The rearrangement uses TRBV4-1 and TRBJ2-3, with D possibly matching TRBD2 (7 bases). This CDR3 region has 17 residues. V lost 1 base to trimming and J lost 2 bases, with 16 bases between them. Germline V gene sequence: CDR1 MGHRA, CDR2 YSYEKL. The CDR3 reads CASSQVTRGLFTDTQYF. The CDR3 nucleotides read TGCGCCAGCAGCCAAGTAACGCGGGGGCTCTTCACAGATACGCAGTATTTT.

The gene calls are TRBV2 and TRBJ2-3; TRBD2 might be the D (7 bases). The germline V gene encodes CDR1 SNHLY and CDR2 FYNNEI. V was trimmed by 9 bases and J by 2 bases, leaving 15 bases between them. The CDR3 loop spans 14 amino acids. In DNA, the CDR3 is TGTGCCAGAACAGGGACTACTAACACAGATACGCAGTATTTT. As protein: CARTGTTNTDTQYF. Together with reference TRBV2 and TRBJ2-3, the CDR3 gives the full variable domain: EPEVTQTPSHQVTQMGQEVILRCVPISNHLYFYWYRQILGQKVEFLVSFYNNEISEKSEIFDDQFSVERPDGSNFTLKIRSTKLEDSAMYFCARTGTTNTDTQYFGPGTRLTVL.

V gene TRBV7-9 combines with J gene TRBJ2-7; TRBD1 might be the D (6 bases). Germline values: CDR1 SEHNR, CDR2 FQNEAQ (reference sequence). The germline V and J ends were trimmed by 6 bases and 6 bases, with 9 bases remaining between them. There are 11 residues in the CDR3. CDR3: CASRGAGEQYF. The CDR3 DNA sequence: TGTGCCAGCAGGGGGGCGGGCGAGCAGTACTTC.

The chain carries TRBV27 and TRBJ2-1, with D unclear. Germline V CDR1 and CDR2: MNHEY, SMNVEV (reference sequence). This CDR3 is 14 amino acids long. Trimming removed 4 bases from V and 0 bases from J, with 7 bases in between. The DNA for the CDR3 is TGTGCCAGCAGTTCGTCGTACTCCTACAATGAGCAGTTCTTC. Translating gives CASSSSYSYNEQFF.

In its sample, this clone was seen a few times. In DNA, the CDR3 is TGTGCCAGCAGCTTGGAAATAGCGGGGGGGGTGGGGACCCAGTACTTC. Encoded protein: CASSLEIAGGVGTQYF. The chain combines TRBV5-4 with TRBJ2-5; 11 nucleotides align to TRBD2. Germline V gene lookup returns CDR1 SGHNT and CDR2 YYREEE (reference sequence). The V and J ends lost 0 bases and 7 bases, in that order; junction bases with no gene match: 8. The CDR3 has 16 amino acids.

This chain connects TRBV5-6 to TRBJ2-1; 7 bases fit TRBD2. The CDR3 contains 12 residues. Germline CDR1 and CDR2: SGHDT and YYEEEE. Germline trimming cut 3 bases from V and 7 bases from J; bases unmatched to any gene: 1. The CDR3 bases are TGTGCCAGCAGCTGGGAGGGGAATGAGCAGTTCTTC. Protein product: CASSWEGNEQFF.

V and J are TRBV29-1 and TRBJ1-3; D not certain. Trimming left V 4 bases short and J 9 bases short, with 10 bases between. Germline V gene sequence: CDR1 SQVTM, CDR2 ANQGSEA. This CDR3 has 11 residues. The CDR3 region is CSVVGQSTIYF. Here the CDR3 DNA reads TGCAGCGTTGTTGGCCAGTCCACCATATATTTT.

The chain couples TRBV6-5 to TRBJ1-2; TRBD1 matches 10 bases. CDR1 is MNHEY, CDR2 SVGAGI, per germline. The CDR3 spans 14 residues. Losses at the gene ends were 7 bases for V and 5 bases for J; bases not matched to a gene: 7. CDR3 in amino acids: CASTPGQGLYGYTF. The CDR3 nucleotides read TGTGCCAGCACCCCGGGACAGGGGTTGTATGGCTACACCTTC.

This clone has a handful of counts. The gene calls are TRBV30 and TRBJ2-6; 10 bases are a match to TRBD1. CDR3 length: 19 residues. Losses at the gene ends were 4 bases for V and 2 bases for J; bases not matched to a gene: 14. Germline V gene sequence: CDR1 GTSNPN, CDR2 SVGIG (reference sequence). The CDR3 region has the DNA TGTGCCTGGAAGTCCCCGGGACAGGGGTTATCGGCTGGGGCCAACGTCCTGACTTTC. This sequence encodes CAWKSPGQGLSAGANVLTF.

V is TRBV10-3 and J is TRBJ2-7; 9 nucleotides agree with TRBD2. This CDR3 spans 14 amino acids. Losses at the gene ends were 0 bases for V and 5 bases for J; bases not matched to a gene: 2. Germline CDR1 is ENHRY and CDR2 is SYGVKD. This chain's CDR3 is CAISESRTSDEQYF. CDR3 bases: TGTGCCATCAGTGAGTCAAGGACTAGCGACGAGCAGTACTTC.

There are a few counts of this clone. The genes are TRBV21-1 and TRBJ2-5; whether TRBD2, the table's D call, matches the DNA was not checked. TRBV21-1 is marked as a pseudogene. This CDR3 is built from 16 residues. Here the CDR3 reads CASSKREGWRQETQYF. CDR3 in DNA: TGTGCCAGCAGCAAAAGAGAGGGATGGCGACAAGAGACCCAGTACTTC.

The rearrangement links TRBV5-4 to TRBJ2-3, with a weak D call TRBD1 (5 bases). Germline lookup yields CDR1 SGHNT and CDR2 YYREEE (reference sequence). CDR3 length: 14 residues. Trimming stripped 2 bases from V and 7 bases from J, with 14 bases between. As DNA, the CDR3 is TGTGCCAGCAGCTTAGACCAGGGTTCGAATACGCAGTATTTT. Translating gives CASSLDQGSNTQYF. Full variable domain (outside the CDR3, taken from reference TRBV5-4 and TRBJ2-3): ETGVTQSPTHLIKTRGQQVTLRCSSQSGHNTVSWYQQALGQGPQFIFQYYREEENGRGNFPPRFSGLQFPNYSSELNVNALELDDSALYLCASSLDQGSNTQYFGPGTRLTVL.

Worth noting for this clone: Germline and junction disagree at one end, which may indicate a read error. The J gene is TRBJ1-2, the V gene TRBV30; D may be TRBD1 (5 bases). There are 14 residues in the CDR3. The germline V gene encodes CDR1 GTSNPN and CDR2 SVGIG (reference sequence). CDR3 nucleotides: TGTGCCTGGAGTAATCCTTCCCAGGGCCAGGGCTACGGCTTC. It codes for CAWSNPSQGQGYGF. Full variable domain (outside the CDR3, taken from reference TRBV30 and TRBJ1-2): SQTIHQWPATLVQPVGSPLSLECTVEGTSNPNLYWYRQAAGRGLQLLFYSVGIGQISSEVPQNLSASRPQDRQFILSSKKLLLSDSGFYLCAWSNPSQGQGYGFGSGTRLTVV.

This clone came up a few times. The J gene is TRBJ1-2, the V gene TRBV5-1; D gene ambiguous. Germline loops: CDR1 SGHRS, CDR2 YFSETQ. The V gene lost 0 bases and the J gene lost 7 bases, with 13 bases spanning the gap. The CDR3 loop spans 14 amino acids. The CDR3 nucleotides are TGCGCCAGCAGCTTGGAGGCGGCCTCGGGTGGCTACACCTTC. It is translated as CASSLEAASGGYTF.

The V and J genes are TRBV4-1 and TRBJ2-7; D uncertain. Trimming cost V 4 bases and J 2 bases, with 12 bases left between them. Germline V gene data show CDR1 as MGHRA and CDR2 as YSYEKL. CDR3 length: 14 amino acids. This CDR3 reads CASSPSSRAYEQYF. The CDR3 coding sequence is TGCGCCAGCAGCCCTAGTTCGAGAGCCTACGAGCAGTACTTC.

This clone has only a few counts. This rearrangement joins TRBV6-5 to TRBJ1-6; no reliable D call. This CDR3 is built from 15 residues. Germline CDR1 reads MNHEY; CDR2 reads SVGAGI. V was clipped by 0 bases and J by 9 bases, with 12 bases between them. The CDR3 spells CASSYSSRGSSPLHF. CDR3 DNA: TGTGCCAGCAGTTACTCTAGCCGGGGTTCTTCACCCCTCCACTTT.

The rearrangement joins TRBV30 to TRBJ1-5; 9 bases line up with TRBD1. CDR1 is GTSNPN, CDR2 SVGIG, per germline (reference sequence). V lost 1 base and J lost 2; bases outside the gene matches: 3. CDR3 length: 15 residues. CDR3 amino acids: CAWSEHRGRNQPQHF. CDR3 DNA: TGTGCCTGGAGTGAACACAGGGGGCGCAATCAGCCCCAGCATTTT.

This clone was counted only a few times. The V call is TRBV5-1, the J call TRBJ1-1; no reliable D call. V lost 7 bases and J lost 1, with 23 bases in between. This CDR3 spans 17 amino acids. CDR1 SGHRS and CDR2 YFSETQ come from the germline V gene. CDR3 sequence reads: CASSRWKAETTNTEAFF. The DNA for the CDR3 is TGCGCCAGCTCGAGGTGGAAGGCTGAGACGACGAACACTGAAGCTTTCTTT.

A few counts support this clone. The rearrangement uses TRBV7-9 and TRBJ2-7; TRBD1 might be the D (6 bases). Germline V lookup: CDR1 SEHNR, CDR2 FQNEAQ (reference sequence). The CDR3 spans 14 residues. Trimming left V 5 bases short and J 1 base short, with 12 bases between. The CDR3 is CASSPPGESYEQYF. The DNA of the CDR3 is TGTGCCAGCAGCCCTCCAGGGGAATCCTACGAGCAGTACTTC.

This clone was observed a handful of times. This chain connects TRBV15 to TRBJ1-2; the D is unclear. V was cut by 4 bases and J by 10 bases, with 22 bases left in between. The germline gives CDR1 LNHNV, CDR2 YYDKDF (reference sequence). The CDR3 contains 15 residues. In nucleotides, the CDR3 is TGTGCCACCAGCAAGGCGCCTGGGCCGTTCGACGACTACACCTTC. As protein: CATSKAPGPFDDYTF.

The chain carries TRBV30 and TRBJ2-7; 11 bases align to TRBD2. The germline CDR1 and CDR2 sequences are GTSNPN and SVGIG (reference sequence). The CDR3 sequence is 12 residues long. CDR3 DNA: TGTGCTAGCGGGAGGGCCTCAAACGAGCAGTACTTC. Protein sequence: CASGRASNEQYF.